This T cell receptor (beta chain) was captured by sequencing in a study of identical twins. The study's findings and limits: Insertion counts were lower in abundant cord blood beta clonotypes, a trend that memory repertoires did not show. Out-of-frame beta sequences exhibited a weaker degree of excess twin sharing.

This CDR3 has 15 amino acids. Germline V CDR1 and CDR2: DFQATT, SNEGSKA (reference sequence). Trimming stripped 0 bases from V and 9 bases from J, with 18 bases between. This clonotype was picked up a small number of times. The antigen is not known. Everyone who donated was a healthy Caucasian. TCRdb processed the 5' RACE reads anew with MiXCR; each CDR3 protein has one entry. Of about 210,000 distinct CDR3 sequences in the sample, 9.4% are singletons; the top ten hold just over 5%. Specimen: memory (CD45RO+) T cells sorted from blood. V gene TRBV20-1 combines with J gene TRBJ2-1; D may be TRBD2 (6 bases). The receptor was isolated from a woman aged 18 to 35 in good health. CDR3 sequence reads: CSARESMREVGEQFF. The CDR3 bases are TGCAGTGCTAGAGAGTCTATGAGGGAGGTAGGTGAGCAGTTCTTC.